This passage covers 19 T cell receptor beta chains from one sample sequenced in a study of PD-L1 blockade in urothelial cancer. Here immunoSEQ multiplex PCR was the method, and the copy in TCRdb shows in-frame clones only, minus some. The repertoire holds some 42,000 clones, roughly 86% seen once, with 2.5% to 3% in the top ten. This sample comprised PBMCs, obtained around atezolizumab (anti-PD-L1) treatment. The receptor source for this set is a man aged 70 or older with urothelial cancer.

The chain's CDR3 is CASSPGGWMNTEAFF. The CDR3 DNA sequence: TGTGCCAGCAGCCCCGGCGGGTGGATGAACACTGAAGCTTTCTTT. The chain employs TRBV9 and TRBJ1-1; D call uncertain. V gave up 4 bases and J gave up 0 bases, with 13 bases separating them. The CDR3 has 15 amino acids. The V gene's germline CDR1 is SGDLS and CDR2 YYNGEE. The entire variable domain, with the rest obtained from reference TRBV9 and TRBJ1-1, is as follows: DSGVTQTPKHLITATGQRVTLRCSPRSGDLSVYWYQQSLDQGLQFLIQYYNGEERAKGNILERFSAQQFPDLHSELNLSSLELGDSALYFCASSPGGWMNTEAFFGQGTRLTVV.

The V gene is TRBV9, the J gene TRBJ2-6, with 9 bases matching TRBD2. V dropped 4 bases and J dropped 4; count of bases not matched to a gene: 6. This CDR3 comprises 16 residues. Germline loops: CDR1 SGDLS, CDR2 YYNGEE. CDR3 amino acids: CASSSRGGKGANVLTF. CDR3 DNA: TGTGCCAGCAGCTCGCGGGGGGGAAAGGGGGCCAACGTCCTGACTTTC.

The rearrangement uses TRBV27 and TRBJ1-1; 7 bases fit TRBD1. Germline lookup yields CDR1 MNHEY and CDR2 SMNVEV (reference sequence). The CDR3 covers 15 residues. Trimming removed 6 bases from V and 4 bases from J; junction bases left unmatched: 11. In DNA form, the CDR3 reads TGTGCCAGCAGCACCACGACAGGGCGCGGCACTGAAGCTTTCTTT. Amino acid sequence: CASSTTTGRGTEAFF.

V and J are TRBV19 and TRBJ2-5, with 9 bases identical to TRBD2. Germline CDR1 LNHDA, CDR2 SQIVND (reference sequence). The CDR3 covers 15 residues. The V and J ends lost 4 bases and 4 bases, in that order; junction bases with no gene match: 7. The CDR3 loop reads CASSKASGASETQYF. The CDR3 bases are TGTGCCAGTAGTAAGGCTAGCGGGGCCTCAGAGACCCAGTACTTC. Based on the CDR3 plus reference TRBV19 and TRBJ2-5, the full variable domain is DGGITQSPKYLFRKEGQNVTLSCEQNLNHDAMYWYRQDPGQGLRLIYYSQIVNDFQKGDIAEGYSVSREKKESFPLTVTSAQKNPTAFYLCASSKASGASETQYFGPGTRLLVL.

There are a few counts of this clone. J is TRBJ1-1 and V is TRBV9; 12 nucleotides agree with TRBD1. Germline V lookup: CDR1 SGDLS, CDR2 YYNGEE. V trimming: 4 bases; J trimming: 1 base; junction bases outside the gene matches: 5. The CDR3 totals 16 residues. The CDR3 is CASSLRDRGPNTEAFF. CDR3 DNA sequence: TGTGCCAGCAGCCTTCGGGACAGGGGGCCGAACACTGAAGCTTTCTTT. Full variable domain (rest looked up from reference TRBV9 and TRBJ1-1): DSGVTQTPKHLITATGQRVTLRCSPRSGDLSVYWYQQSLDQGLQFLIQYYNGEERAKGNILERFSAQQFPDLHSELNLSSLELGDSALYFCASSLRDRGPNTEAFFGQGTRLTVV.

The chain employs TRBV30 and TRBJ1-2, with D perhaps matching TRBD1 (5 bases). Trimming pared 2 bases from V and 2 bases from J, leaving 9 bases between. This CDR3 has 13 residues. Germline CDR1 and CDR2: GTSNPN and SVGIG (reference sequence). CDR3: CAWSTGRNYGYTF. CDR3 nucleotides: TGTGCCTGGAGTACAGGCAGAAACTATGGCTACACCTTC.

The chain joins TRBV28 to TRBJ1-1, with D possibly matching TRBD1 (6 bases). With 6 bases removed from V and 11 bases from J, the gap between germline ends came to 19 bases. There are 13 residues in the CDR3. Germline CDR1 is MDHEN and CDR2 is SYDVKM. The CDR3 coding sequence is TGTGCCAGCAGGATATCACCAGGGGCTCCGGCTTTCTTT. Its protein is CASRISPGAPAFF.

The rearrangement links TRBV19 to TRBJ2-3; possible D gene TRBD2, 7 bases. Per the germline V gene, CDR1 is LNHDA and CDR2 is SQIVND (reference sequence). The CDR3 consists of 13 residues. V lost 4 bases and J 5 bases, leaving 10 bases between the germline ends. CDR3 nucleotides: TGTGCCAGTAGTAACAGGGAGGGAGATACGCAGTATTTT. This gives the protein CASSNREGDTQYF.

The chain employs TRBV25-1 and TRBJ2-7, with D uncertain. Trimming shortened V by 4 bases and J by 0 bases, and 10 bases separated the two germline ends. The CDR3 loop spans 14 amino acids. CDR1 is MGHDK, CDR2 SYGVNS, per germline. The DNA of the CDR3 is TGTGCCAGCAGTGGCGACATGAGCTCCTACGAGCAGTACTTC. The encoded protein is CASSGDMSSYEQYF.

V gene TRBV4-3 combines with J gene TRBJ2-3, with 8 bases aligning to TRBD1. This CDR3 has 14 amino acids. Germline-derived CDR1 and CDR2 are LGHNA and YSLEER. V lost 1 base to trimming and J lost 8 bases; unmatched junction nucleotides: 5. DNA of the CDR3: TGCGCCAGCAGCCAAGGGACAGGGATGGGTACGCAGTATTTT. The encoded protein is CASSQGTGMGTQYF.

The CDR3 sequence is CASSVNQGSNQPQHF. DNA for the CDR3: TGTGCCAGCTCGGTAAACCAGGGGAGTAATCAGCCCCAGCATTTT. The chain is built from TRBV18 and TRBJ1-5; D might be TRBD1 (6 bases). V lost 6 bases, J lost 4 bases, and 16 bases lay in between. CDR1 is KGHSH, CDR2 LQKENI, per germline. The CDR3 contains 15 residues.

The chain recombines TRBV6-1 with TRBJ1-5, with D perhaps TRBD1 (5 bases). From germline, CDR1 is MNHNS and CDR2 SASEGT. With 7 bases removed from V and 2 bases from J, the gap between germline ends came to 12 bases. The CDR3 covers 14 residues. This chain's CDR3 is CASKRPGGNQPQHF. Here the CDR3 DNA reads TGTGCCAGCAAGCGGCCGGGGGGCAATCAGCCCCAGCATTTT.

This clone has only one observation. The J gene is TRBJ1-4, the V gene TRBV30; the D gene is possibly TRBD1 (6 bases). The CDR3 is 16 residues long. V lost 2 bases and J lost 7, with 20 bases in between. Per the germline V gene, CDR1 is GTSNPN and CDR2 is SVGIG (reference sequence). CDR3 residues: CAWSRLRGAEGEKLFF. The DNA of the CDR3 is TGTGCCTGGAGTAGGTTGCGGGGGGCAGAGGGTGAAAAACTGTTTTTT.

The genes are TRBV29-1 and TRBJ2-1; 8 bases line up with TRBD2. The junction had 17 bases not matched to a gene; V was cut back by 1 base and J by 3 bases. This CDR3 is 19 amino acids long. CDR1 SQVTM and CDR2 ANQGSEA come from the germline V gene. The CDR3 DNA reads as TGCAGCGTTGAAGGGCTGGTCAATATAGCGGGACCAGACTACAATGAGCAGTTCTTC. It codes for CSVEGLVNIAGPDYNEQFF.

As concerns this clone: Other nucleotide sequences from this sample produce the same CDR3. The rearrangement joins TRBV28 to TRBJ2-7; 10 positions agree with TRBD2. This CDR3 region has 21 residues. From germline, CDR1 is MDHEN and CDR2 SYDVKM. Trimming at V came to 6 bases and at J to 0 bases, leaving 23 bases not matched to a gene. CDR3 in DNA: TGTGCCAGCAGCCTCACCACCAGCGGGAGGGCTCTCCCGAAAAGCTCCTACGAGCAGTACTTC. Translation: CASSLTTSGRALPKSSYEQYF.

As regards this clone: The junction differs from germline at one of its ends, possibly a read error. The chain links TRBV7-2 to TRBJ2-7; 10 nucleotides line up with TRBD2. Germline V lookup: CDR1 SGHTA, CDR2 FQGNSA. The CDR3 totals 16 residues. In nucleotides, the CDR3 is TGTGTCAGCAGCTTAGCGGCTAGCGGGAGTGCGTACGAGCAGTACTTC. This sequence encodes CVSSLAASGSAYEQYF.

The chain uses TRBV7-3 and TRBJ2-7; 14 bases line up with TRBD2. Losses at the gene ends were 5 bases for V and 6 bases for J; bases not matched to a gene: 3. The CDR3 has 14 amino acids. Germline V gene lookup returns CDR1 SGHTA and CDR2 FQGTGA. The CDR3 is CASSPTSGRAEQYF. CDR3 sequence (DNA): TGTGCCAGCAGCCCGACTAGCGGGAGGGCCGAGCAGTACTTC.

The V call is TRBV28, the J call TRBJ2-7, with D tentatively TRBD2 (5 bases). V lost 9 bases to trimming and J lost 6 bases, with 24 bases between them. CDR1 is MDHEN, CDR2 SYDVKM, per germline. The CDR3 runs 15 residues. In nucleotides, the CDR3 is TGTGCCAGTCTCGGCCGAGGGCAGCCCCGGGCCGAGCAGTACTTC. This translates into CASLGRGQPRAEQYF.

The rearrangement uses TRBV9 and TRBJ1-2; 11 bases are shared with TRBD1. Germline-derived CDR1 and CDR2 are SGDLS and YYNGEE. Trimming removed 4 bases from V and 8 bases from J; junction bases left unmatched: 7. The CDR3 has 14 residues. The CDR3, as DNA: TGTGCCAGCAGCCCCGGGACAGGGGGGTTCGGCTACACCTTC. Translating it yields CASSPGTGGFGYTF. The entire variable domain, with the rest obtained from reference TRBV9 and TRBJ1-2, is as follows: DSGVTQTPKHLITATGQRVTLRCSPRSGDLSVYWYQQSLDQGLQFLIQYYNGEERAKGNILERFSAQQFPDLHSELNLSSLELGDSALYFCASSPGTGGFGYTFGSGTRLTVV.